The present TCR beta chain was sequenced within a study of blood T cell repertoires in COVID-19. Across the study: Material from acute and convalescent COVID-19 was sourced from the United States, Italy and Spain.

Under the authors' procedure: Amplification with reference gene primers provided the estimates of nucleated cell counts. Generated by immunoSEQ multiplex PCR, the TCRdb table keeps only in-frame clones and is missing some. V and J calls and clone size are those listed in that table; D and trimming were worked out from the DNA. The table records 200,000 to 250,000 clones, more than 75% of them present only once. Sequenced sample: peripheral blood. The origin of this receptor is a man aged 45 to 65 with acute or convalescent COVID-19.

CDR3 region: CASSQAASNTEAFF. For the CDR3, the DNA is TGTGCCAGCAGCCAAGCTGCCAGTAACACTGAAGCTTTCTTT. The chain recombines TRBV3-1 (or the pseudogene TRBV3-2) with TRBJ1-1; D gene ambiguous. The germline V gene encodes CDR1 LGHDT and CDR2 YNNKEL (reference sequence). Trimming pared 1 base from V and 2 bases from J, leaving 8 bases between. The CDR3 consists of 14 residues.